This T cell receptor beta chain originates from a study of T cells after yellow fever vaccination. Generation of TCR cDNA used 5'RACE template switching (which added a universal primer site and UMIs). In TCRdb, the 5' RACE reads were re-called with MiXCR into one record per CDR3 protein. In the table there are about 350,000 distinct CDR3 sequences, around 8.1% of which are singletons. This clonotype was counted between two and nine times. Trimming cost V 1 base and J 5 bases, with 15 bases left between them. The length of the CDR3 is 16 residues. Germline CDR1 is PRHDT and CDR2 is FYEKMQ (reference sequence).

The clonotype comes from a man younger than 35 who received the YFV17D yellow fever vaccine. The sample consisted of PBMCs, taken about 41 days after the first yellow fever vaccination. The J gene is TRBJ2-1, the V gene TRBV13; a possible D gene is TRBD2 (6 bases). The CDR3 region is CASSLEWLGGDNEQFF. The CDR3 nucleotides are TGTGCCAGCAGCTTAGAATGGTTGGGAGGAGACAATGAGCAGTTCTTC. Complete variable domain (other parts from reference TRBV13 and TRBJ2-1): AAGVIQSPRHLIKEKRETATLKCYPIPRHDTVYWYQQGPGQDPQFLISFYEKMQSDKGSIPDRFSAQQFSDYHSELNMSSLELGDSALYFCASSLEWLGGDNEQFFGPGTRLTVL.